A selection of T cell receptor beta chains follows, all from one sample in a study of cytomegalovirus exposure and HLA in healthy donors. Using immunoSEQ multiplex PCR, the repertoire was profiled, and TCRdb retains in-frame clones only, with some absent. This sample has around 140,000 clones, with about 61% found just once. The sample comprised PBMCs. The receptors originated from a woman aged 40 to 49 in good health and CMV-seronegative. Both conserved end residues are trimmed from each CDR3. The size field is filled for only some rows; it gives once, few, many or a size class.

CDR3 protein	clone size	J gene	V gene
AWSVKGGSGYT	-	TRBJ1-2	TRBV30
ASSGQGLDPEAF	once	TRBJ1-1	TRBV5-1
ASSLGRGYRETQY	-	TRBJ2-5	TRBV5-6
ASSPRLHEAGNTEAF	-	TRBJ1-1	TRBV4-3
ASSEQMAGGFNEQF	-	TRBJ2-1	TRBV2
ASSSTGALIQY	-	TRBJ2-4	TRBV5-4
ASSISGGARNEQF	-	TRBJ2-1	TRBV19
ASSSTGQGGVYEQY	-	TRBJ2-7	TRBV7-2
SGLAVSGNTIY	few	TRBJ1-3	TRBV29-1
ASSPRGQVETQY	-	TRBJ2-5	TRBV7-2
ASSLPSSYNEQF	few	TRBJ2-1	TRBV9
ASSRVGLIYNSPLH	-	TRBJ1-6	TRBV4-3
AISETGTTGTEAF	few	TRBJ1-1	TRBV10-3
ASSLEGTRDTQY	-	TRBJ2-3	TRBV11-2
ASSPRRDTGELF	once	TRBJ2-2	TRBV6-6
ASSSGRGPATNEKLF	-	TRBJ1-4	TRBV5-8
ASSLGGHDNEQF	-	TRBJ2-1	TRBV5-1
ASSRQGAGEQF	few	TRBJ2-1	TRBV18
ASSSRSYGYT	-	TRBJ1-2	TRBV6-6
ASSDTAGTGGSEAF	-	TRBJ1-1	TRBV6-4
ASSLTTRAGTDTQY	-	TRBJ2-3	TRBV7-3
ASIDDRGGEKLF	-	TRBJ1-4	TRBV21-1